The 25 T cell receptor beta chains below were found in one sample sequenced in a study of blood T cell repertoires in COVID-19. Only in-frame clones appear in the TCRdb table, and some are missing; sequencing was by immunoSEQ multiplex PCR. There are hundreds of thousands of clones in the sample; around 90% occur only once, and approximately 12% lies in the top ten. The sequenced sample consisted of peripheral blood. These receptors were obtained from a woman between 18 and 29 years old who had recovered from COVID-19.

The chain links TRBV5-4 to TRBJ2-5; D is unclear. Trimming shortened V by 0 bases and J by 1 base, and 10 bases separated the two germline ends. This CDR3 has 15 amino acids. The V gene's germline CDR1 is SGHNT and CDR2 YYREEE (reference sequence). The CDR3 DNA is TGTGCCAGCAGCTTGGGTTGGCCCCCCCAAGAGACCCAGTACTTC. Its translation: CASSLGWPPQETQYF.

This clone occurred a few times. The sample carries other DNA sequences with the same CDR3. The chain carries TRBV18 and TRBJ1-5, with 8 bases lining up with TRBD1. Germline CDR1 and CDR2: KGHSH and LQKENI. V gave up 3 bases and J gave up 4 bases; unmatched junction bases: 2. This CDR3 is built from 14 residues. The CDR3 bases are TGTGCCAGCTCACCTAACAGGGGGAATCAGCCCCAGCATTTT. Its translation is CASSPNRGNQPQHF.

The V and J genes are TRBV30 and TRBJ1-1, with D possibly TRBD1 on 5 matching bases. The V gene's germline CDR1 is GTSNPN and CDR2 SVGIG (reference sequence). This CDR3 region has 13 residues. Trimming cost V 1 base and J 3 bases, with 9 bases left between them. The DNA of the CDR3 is TGTGCCTGGAGTGATACAGGAGACACTGAAGCTTTCTTT. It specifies CAWSDTGDTEAFF.

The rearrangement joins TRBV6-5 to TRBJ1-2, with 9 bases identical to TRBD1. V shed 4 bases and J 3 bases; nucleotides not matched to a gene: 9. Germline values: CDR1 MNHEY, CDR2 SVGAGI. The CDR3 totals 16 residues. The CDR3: CASSSGQGMFHYGYTF. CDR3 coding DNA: TGTGCCAGCAGTTCTGGACAGGGGATGTTCCACTATGGCTACACCTTC.

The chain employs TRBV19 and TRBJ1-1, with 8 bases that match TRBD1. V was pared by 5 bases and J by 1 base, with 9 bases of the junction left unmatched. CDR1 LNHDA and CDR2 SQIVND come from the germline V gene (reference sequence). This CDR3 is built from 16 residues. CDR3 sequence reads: CASSRVLTGENTEAFF. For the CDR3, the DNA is TGTGCCAGTAGTCGGGTGTTGACAGGGGAGAACACTGAAGCTTTCTTT.

The CDR3 sequence is CASSITSGQYNEQFF. The CDR3 nucleotides are TGTGCCAGCAGTATTACTAGCGGACAATACAATGAGCAGTTCTTC. This chain joins TRBV6-5 and TRBJ2-1, with 8 bases lining up with TRBD2. Unmatched junction bases numbered 7, after V lost 5 bases and J lost 4 bases. Germline-derived CDR1 and CDR2 are MNHEY and SVGAGI. This CDR3 spans 15 amino acids.

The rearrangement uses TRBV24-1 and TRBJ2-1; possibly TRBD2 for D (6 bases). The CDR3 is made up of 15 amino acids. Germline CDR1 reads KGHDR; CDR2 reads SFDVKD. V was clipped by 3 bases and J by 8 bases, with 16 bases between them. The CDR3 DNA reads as TGTGCCACCAGTGATGTAACCCCCAGGAGGGATGAGCAGTTCTTC. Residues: CATSDVTPRRDEQFF.

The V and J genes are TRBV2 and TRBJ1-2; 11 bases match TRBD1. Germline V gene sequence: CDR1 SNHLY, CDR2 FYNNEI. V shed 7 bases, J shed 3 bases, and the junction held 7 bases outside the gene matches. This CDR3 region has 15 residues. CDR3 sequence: CASKGDRGIYYGYTF. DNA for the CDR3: TGTGCCAGCAAAGGGGACAGGGGGATTTACTATGGCTACACCTTC.

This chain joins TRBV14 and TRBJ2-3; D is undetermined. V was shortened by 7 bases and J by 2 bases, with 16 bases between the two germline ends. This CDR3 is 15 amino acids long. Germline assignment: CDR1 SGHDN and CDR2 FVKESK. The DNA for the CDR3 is TGTGCCAGCATCGCAGCCGGCGACATCACAGATACGCAGTATTTT. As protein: CASIAAGDITDTQYF.

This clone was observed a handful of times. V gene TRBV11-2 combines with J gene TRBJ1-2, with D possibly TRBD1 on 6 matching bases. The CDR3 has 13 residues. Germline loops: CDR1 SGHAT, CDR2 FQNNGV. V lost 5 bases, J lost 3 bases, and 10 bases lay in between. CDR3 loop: CASSPTGYYGYTF. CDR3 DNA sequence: TGTGCCAGCAGCCCGACAGGATACTATGGCTACACCTTC. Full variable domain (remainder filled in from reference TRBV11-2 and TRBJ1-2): EAGVAQSPRYKIIEKRQSVAFWCNPISGHATLYWYQQILGQGPKLLIQFQNNGVVDDSQLPKDRFSAERLKGVDSTLKIQPAKLEDSAVYLCASSPTGYYGYTFGSGTRLTVV.

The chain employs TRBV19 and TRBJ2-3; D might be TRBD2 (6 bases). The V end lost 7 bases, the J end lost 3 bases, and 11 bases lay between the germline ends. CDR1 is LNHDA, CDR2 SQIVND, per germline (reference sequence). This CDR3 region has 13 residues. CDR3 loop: CASNLGRTDTQYF. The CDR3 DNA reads TGTGCCAGTAATCTCGGGAGAACAGATACGCAGTATTTT.

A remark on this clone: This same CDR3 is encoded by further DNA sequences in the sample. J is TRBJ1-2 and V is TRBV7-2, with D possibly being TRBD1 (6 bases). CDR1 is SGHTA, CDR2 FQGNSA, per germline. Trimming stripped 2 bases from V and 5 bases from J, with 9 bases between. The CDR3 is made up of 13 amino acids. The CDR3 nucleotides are TGTGCCAGCAGCTTAAGCAGGGGTTATGGCTACACCTTC. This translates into CASSLSRGYGYTF.

The CDR3 region has the DNA TGCGCCAGCAGCCAAGAAGTAGCGGGAGTTGCAGATACGCAGTATTTT. This sequence encodes CASSQEVAGVADTQYF. The chain uses TRBV4-3 and TRBJ2-3; 9 positions match TRBD2. Germline V gene lookup returns CDR1 LGHNA and CDR2 YSLEER. The CDR3 has 16 amino acids. Trimming cost V 0 bases and J 4 bases; bases outside gene matches: 5.

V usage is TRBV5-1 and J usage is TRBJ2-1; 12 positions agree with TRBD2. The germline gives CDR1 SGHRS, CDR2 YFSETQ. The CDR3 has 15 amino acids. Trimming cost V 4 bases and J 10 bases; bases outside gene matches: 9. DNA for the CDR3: TGCGCCAGCAGCCCCGGGACTAGCGGGCTAAGGGAGCAGTTCTTC. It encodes CASSPGTSGLREQFF.

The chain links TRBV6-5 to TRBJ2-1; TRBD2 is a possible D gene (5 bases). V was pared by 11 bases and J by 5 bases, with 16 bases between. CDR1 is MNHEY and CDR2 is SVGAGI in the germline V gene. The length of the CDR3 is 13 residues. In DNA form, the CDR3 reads TGTGCCGCCGAGAGGACTGCCCACAATGAGCAGTTCTTC. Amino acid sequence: CAAERTAHNEQFF.

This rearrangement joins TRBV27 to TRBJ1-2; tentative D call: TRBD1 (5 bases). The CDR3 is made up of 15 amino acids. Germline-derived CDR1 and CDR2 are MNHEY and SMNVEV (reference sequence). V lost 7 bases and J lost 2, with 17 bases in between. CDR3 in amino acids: CASTPGGTINYGYTF. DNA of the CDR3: TGTGCCAGCACACCCGGGGGGACGATCAACTATGGCTACACCTTC.

The CDR3 sequence: CASSSHPNSDSDGYTF. CDR3 in DNA: TGTGCCAGCAGTTCCCACCCGAATTCAGACTCCGATGGCTACACCTTC. The J gene is TRBJ1-2, the V gene TRBV6-5; D gene uncertain. This CDR3 contains 16 residues. Germline V gene sequence: CDR1 MNHEY, CDR2 SVGAGI. Trimming shortened V by 4 bases and J by 6 bases, and 21 bases separated the two germline ends.

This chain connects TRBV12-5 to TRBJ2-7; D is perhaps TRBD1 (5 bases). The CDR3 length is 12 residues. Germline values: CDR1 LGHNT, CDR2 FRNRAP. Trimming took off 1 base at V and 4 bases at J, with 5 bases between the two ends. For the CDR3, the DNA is TGTGCTAGTGGTTTGGAGGGGTACGAGCAGTACTTC. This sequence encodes CASGLEGYEQYF.

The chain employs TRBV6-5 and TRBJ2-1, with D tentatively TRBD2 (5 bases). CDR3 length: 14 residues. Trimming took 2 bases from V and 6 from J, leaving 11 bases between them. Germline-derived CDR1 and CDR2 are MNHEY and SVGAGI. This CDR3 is CASSYATSFNEQFF. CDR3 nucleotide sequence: TGTGCCAGCAGTTACGCTACTAGTTTCAATGAGCAGTTCTTC.

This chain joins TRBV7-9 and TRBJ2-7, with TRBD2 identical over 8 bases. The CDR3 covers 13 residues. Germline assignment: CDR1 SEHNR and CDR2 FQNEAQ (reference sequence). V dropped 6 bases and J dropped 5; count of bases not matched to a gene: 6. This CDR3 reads CASSPGGVDEQYF. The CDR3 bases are TGTGCCAGCAGTCCCGGGGGGGTGGACGAGCAGTACTTC.

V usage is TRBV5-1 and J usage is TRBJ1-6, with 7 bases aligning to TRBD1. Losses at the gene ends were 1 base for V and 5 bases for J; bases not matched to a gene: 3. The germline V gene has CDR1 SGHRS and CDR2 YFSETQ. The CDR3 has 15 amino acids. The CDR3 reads CASSLLGGHNSPLHF. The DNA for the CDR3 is TGCGCCAGCAGCTTGCTAGGGGGCCATAATTCACCCCTCCACTTT.

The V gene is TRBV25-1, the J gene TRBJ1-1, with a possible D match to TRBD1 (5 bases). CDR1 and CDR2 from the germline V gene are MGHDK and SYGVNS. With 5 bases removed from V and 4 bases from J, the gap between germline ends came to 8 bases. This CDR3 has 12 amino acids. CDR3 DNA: TGTGCCAGCAGTTGGGGGGGCACTGAAGCTTTCTTT. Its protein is CASSWGGTEAFF.

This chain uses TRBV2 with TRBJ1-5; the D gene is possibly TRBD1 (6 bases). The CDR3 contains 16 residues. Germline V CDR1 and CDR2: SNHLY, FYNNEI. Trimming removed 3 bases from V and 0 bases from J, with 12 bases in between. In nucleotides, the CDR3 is TGTGCCAGCAGTGATGTGGACAGACATAGCAATCAGCCCCAGCATTTT. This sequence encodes CASSDVDRHSNQPQHF.

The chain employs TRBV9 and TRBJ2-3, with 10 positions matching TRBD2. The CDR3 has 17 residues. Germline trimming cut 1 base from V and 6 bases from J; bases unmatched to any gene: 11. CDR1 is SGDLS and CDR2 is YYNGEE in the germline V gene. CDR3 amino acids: CASSVQALVAGGDTQYF. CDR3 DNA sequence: TGTGCCAGCAGCGTACAGGCGTTGGTAGCGGGAGGCGATACGCAGTATTTT.

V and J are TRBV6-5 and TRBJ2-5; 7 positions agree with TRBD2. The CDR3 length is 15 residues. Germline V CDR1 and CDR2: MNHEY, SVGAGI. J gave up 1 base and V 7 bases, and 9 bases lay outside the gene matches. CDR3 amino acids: CASKRAGQIQETQYF. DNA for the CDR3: TGTGCCAGCAAACGAGCGGGGCAGATCCAAGAGACCCAGTACTTC.